This T cell receptor (beta chain) was sequenced in a study of blood T cell repertoires in COVID-19 (dated by TCRdb to the early 2020s). Regarding the complete study: The collaborator samples originated in the United States, Italy and Spain and spanned the acute and convalescent phases of COVID-19. The prospective study material was composed of cDNA or gDNA derived from T cells, B-cell-depleted T cells, or PBMCs. The samples were drawn from two sources: the first 160 participants of the ongoing ImmuneRACE study, and 1,254 subjects contributed by 6 global collaborators. The repertoires were released in a freely available public database meant as a resource for research on the immune response to SARS-CoV-2. HLA class I and class II types, where available, came from metadata supplied by the sample provider rather than from assay-based typing. Nearly every sample came with metadata listing a de-identified subject ID, COVID-19 status, age in years and sex. Subjects who had been exposed to COVID-19, were actively infected with it, or had recovered from it provided the deeply sampled blood TCRbeta repertoires that made up the dataset. Study-level results and caveats: How much clinical and demographic metadata was included differed by source and by participant, and the metadata was provided uncurated.

On this clone: There is no known antigen for this receptor. Base-call qualities are not available, and no considerably larger clone is one nucleotide away.

TCRbeta CDR3 regions were amplified from genomic DNA using the immunoSEQ Assay, a bias-controlled multiplex PCR. On the study's bioinformatics: The number of nucleated cells in each sample was estimated from the amplification of reference gene primers within the assay. Sequence reads were collapsed and filtered to measure the absolute abundance of every unique TCRbeta CDR3 rearrangement. For each sample, productive Simpson clonality was calculated as the square root of Simpson's diversity index across productive rearrangements. The immuneACCESS repertoire file appears here via TCRdb, limited to in-frame rearrangements. These files lack a portion of the clones; in checked studies, under half of the deficit traces to unresolved V genes, and the cause of the others is not known. The V and J calls and the clone size are those of that table, but D and trimming were determined from the DNA. The table for this sample lists roughly 290,000 clones; approximately 85% of them were counted only once. Around 4.5% of the sample goes to the ten largest clones.

The germline V gene encodes CDR1 MDHEN and CDR2 SYDVKM. The CDR3 holds 14 amino acids from the cysteine to the phenylalanine. Of all the DNA, just the CDR3 is kept, 42 bases in frame from base 1. V gives up 6 bases and J gives up 2 bases, and the segment between their germline ends measures 11 bases. Participants in the prospective study were aged roughly 18 to 89 years, lived in 20 to 25 United States geographic areas, and enrolled through a virtual design. In the prospective study, cohorts were assigned on the basis of participant-reported clinical history obtained from a screening survey and a study questionnaire. Recovered participants in ImmuneRACE Cohort 3 were defined as having two consecutive negative NP/OP PCR tests, clearance from a healthcare professional, or resolution of symptoms. Mobile phlebotomists in the prospective study collected whole blood, serum and a nasopharyngeal or oropharyngeal swab from every participant. Prospective study participants could optionally give additional blood draws and questionnaires over an approximately 2-month period. Before DNA extraction, prospective study blood samples were shipped either frozen or at room temperature.

The TCR sequence derives from a woman aged 25 to 39 who had recovered from COVID-19. The chain is assembled from TRBV28 and TRBJ2-1; the best D guess is TRBD2, with 6 bases matching. The sequenced sample consisted of PBMCs or T cells enriched from blood (not recorded which). The DNA sequence reads TGTGCCAGCAGGCCCCGGGAGACCTACAATGAGCAGTTCTTC. Its translation reads: CASRPRETYNEQFF.